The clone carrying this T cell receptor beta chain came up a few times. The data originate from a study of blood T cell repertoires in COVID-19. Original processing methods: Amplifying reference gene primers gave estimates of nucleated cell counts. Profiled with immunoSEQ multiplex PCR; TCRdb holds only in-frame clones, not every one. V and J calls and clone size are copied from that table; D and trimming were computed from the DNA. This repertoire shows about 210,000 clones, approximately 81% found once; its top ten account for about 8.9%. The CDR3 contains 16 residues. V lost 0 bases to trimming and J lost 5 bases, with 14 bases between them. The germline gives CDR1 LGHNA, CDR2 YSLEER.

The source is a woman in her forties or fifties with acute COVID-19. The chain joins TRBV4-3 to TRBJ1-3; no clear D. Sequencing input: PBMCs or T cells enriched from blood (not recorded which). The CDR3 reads CASSQDISGYRNTIYF. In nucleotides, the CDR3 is TGCGCCAGCAGCCAAGATATTTCCGGGTATCGAAACACCATATATTTT.